One and the same sample provided the 32 T cell receptor beta chains below, sequenced in a study of beta chain features in type 1 diabetes. Whole-study results and caveats: Type 1 diabetes patients had moderately but significantly shorter TCRB CDR3s in all four CD4+ subsets.

Of the isolated RNA, all was reverse transcribed, and so the sequenced material was expressed TCRB transcripts. Profiled with immunoSEQ multiplex PCR; TCRdb holds only in-frame clones, not every one. The sample shows 600,000 or so clones, about an eighth of them seen only once. Their cognate antigens are unknown. The sequenced material came from naive CD4+ T cells from blood. The receptors were sampled from a man aged 18 to 29 with type 1 diabetes.

This clone was detected a few times. The chain has TRBV4-3 and TRBJ1-6; D is undetermined. Germline V CDR1 and CDR2: LGHNA, YSLEER. The CDR3 covers 15 residues. Trimming removed 4 bases at V and 7 bases at J, with 14 bases between. This CDR3 reads CASSRAGLGNSPLHF. CDR3 coding DNA: TGCGCCAGCAGCCGGGCGGGTTTGGGCAATTCACCCCTCCACTTT.

This clone was counted a few times. In the same sample, other DNA sequences code for this CDR3. The genes are TRBV29-1 and TRBJ2-7; 7 bases map to TRBD2. J was trimmed by 4 bases and V by 6 bases; bases with no gene match: 6. The germline gives CDR1 SQVTM, CDR2 ANQGSEA. The CDR3 loop spans 12 amino acids. CDR3 loop: CSVGGSSYEQYF. CDR3 nucleotide sequence: TGCAGCGTGGGGGGGAGTAGTTACGAGCAGTACTTC.

The chain is built from TRBV29-1 and TRBJ1-2; 8 bases agree with TRBD1. There are 12 residues in the CDR3. Per germline, CDR1 SQVTM and CDR2 ANQGSEA. The V and J ends lost 7 bases and 4 bases, in that order; junction bases with no gene match: 5. CDR3 protein: CSGTGSTYGYTF. The CDR3 DNA follows: TGCAGCGGGACAGGGAGTACCTATGGCTACACCTTC.

This sequence joins TRBV29-1 and TRBJ2-5; D is tentatively TRBD1 or TRBD2 (7 bases each). This CDR3 has 12 residues. V lost 6 bases and J lost 3, with 11 bases in between. Germline CDR1 is SQVTM and CDR2 is ANQGSEA. CDR3 nucleotide sequence: TGCAGCGTCAGGGGGGGAAAAGAGACCCAGTACTTC. Translation: CSVRGGKETQYF.

In regard to this clone: Other nucleotide sequences from this sample produce the same CDR3. The V and J genes are TRBV5-1 and TRBJ2-5; unclear D gene. The V gene lost 0 bases and the J gene lost 5 bases, with 8 bases spanning the gap. CDR3 length equals 13 residues. CDR1 and CDR2 (germline): SGHRS, YFSETQ. CDR3 DNA: TGCGCCAGCAGCTTGGGTGCCGGGGAGACCCAGTACTTC. Encoded protein: CASSLGAGETQYF.

This clone showed up just a few times. The rearrangement uses TRBV5-1 and TRBJ2-3; TRBD2 matches 9 bases. Germline CDR1 and CDR2: SGHRS and YFSETQ. J was trimmed by 1 base and V by 0 bases; bases with no gene match: 3. The CDR3 spans 16 residues. Written as DNA, the CDR3 is TGCGCCAGCAGCTTGGTATCTAGCGGGGGCACAGATACGCAGTATTTT. It yields the protein CASSLVSSGGTDTQYF.

V gene TRBV5-4 combines with J gene TRBJ2-2; D gene ambiguous. Trimming stripped 0 bases from V and 5 bases from J, with 8 bases between. The germline V gene encodes CDR1 SGHNT and CDR2 YYREEE (reference sequence). The CDR3 consists of 14 residues. The CDR3 DNA reads TGTGCCAGCAGCTTGGTAGAAGGAACCGGGGAGCTGTTTTTT. Translated: CASSLVEGTGELFF.

The rearrangement uses TRBV6-5 and TRBJ1-2; a possible D gene is TRBD1 (6 bases). V was clipped by 4 bases and J by 4 bases, with 13 bases between them. The CDR3 is 14 amino acids. Germline assignment: CDR1 MNHEY and CDR2 SVGAGI. The CDR3 bases are TGTGCCAGCAGTTTACGTAGGGGGACCTATGGCTACACCTTC. Amino acids: CASSLRRGTYGYTF.

V and J are TRBV18 and TRBJ2-3; 7 bases match TRBD1. There are 14 residues in the CDR3. The germline V gene encodes CDR1 KGHSH and CDR2 LQKENI. Trimming at V came to 6 bases and at J to 2 bases, leaving 5 bases not matched to a gene. The CDR3 protein is CASSQDRITDTQYF. Written as DNA, the CDR3 is TGTGCCAGCTCCCAGGACAGGATCACAGATACGCAGTATTTT.

This clone was counted between two and nine times. J is TRBJ2-1 and V is TRBV29-1; TRBD2 aligns across 7 bases. The CDR3 covers 13 residues. Germline V CDR1 and CDR2: SQVTM, ANQGSEA. V shed 8 bases and J 8 bases; nucleotides not matched to a gene: 12. Written as DNA, the CDR3 is TGCAGCATTATAGCGGGTCAGGCCCATGAGCAGTTCTTC. Residues: CSIIAGQAHEQFF.

The chain combines TRBV5-1 with TRBJ1-4; D may be TRBD1 (6 bases). The V gene's germline CDR1 is SGHRS and CDR2 YFSETQ. Trimming removed 1 base from V and 0 bases from J, with 10 bases in between. This CDR3 is 16 amino acids long. The CDR3 coding sequence is TGCGCCAGCAGCTTGCGACAGGTTGCAACTAATGAAAAACTGTTTTTT. Its translation: CASSLRQVATNEKLFF.

The chain joins TRBV4-2 to TRBJ2-1; D not certain. The length of the CDR3 is 15 residues. Germline CDR1 is LGHNA and CDR2 is YNFKEQ. V shed 0 bases and J shed 5 bases, with 11 bases lying between them. The CDR3 coding sequence is TGTGCCAGCAGCCAAGAAGTGGCTAGTCACAATGAGCAGTTCTTC. Translating it yields CASSQEVASHNEQFF.

This clone has only a few counts. V usage is TRBV27 and J usage is TRBJ1-1; weak D call: TRBD1 (6 bases). The CDR3 contains 12 residues. Trimming pared 3 bases from V and 11 bases from J, leaving 13 bases between. CDR1 MNHEY and CDR2 SMNVEV come from the germline V gene (reference sequence). The CDR3 loop reads CASSFQGREAFF. DNA of the CDR3: TGTGCCAGCAGTTTCCAGGGGAGGGAGGCTTTCTTT.

This clone was picked up a small number of times. The chain links TRBV5-1 to TRBJ2-1, with D perhaps matching TRBD2 (5 bases). The V gene's germline CDR1 is SGHRS and CDR2 YFSETQ. There are 15 residues in the CDR3. V was trimmed by 4 bases and J by 0 bases, leaving 11 bases between them. The DNA of the CDR3 is TGCGCCAGCAGCCCCGGGATCAGCTCCTACAATGAGCAGTTCTTC. It specifies CASSPGISSYNEQFF.

The gene calls are TRBV7-9 and TRBJ2-3; D is unclear. The CDR3 length is 14 residues. The V end lost 4 bases, the J end lost 1 base, and 9 bases lay between the germline ends. Per the germline V gene, CDR1 is SEHNR and CDR2 is FQNEAQ (reference sequence). The CDR3 reads CASSWSAGTDTQYF. The CDR3 DNA reads TGTGCCAGCAGCTGGAGCGCAGGCACAGATACGCAGTATTTT.

The gene calls are TRBV7-9 and TRBJ2-3; maybe TRBD2 (5 bases). V lost 8 bases to trimming and J lost 2 bases, with 14 bases between them. Germline CDR1 and CDR2: SEHNR and FQNEAQ (reference sequence). The length of the CDR3 is 14 residues. CDR3 sequence reads: CASWPGLDTDTQYF. In nucleotides, the CDR3 is TGTGCCAGCTGGCCAGGACTCGACACAGATACGCAGTATTTT.

This clone has a handful of counts. This chain links TRBV13 with TRBJ1-3, with a weak D call TRBD1 (6 bases). This CDR3 has 17 residues. V lost 5 bases and J 4 bases, leaving 21 bases between the germline ends. CDR1 and CDR2 from the germline V gene are PRHDT and FYEKMQ (reference sequence). The CDR3 here is CASSPGGIGVGGNTIYF. In DNA, the CDR3 is TGTGCCAGCAGCCCCGGGGGCATCGGGGTGGGCGGAAACACCATATATTTT.

This clone has only a few counts. The identical CDR3 is also encoded by other nucleotide sequences in the sample. The genes are TRBV7-6 and TRBJ2-5; D remains unclear. In germline, CDR1 is SGHVS, CDR2 FNYEAQ. CDR3 length: 12 residues. V was cut by 0 bases and J by 1 base, with 0 bases left in between. The DNA for the CDR3 is TGTGCCAGCAGCTTAGCCCAAGAGACCCAGTACTTC. Its protein is CASSLAQETQYF. The whole variable domain, remainder taken from reference TRBV7-6 and TRBJ2-5, is GAGVSQSPRYKVTKRGQDVALRCDPISGHVSLYWYRQALGQGPEFLTYFNYEAQQDKSGLPNDRFSAERPEGSISTLTIQRTEQRDSAMYRCASSLAQETQYFGPGTRLLVL.

The chain links TRBV6-1 to TRBJ1-3; D possibly corresponds to TRBD1 (5 bases). The CDR3 contains 14 residues. Trimming left V 8 bases short and J 3 bases short, with 14 bases between. CDR1 is MNHNS, CDR2 SASEGT, per germline. The CDR3 reads CASLQGGSGNTIYF. The DNA for the CDR3 is TGTGCCAGCCTCCAGGGAGGGAGTGGAAACACCATATATTTT.

This clone was observed a handful of times. This CDR3 is CASSSQGETQYF. The CDR3 nucleotides read TGTGCCAGCAGCTCCCAGGGGGAGACCCAGTACTTC. The chain uses TRBV7-2 and TRBJ2-5, with D maybe TRBD1 (6 bases). CDR1 SGHTA and CDR2 FQGNSA come from the germline V gene. The CDR3 extends over 12 amino acids. V lost 4 bases to trimming and J lost 5 bases, with 8 bases between them.

This clone was seen only a few times. The chain recombines TRBV5-4 with TRBJ2-3; TRBD2 is a possible D gene (5 bases). The germline CDR1 and CDR2 sequences are SGHNT and YYREEE (reference sequence). The CDR3 totals 15 residues. V shed 0 bases and J shed 0 bases, with 8 bases lying between them. This CDR3 is CASSLERSSTDTQYF. Here the CDR3 DNA reads TGTGCCAGCAGCTTGGAGCGGTCGAGCACAGATACGCAGTATTTT.

The chain has TRBV7-2 and TRBJ2-2; D remains ambiguous. This CDR3 contains 12 residues. Trimming stripped 7 bases from V and 3 bases from J, with 6 bases between. The V gene's germline CDR1 is SGHTA and CDR2 FQGNSA. In nucleotides, the CDR3 is TGTGCCAGCAAACGGGACACCGGGGAGCTGTTTTTT. Encoded protein: CASKRDTGELFF.

Worth noting for this clone: The same CDR3 arises from other DNA sequences in this sample as well. V gene TRBV29-1 combines with J gene TRBJ2-5, with TRBD2 matching 14 bases. From germline, CDR1 is SQVTM and CDR2 ANQGSEA. The CDR3 has 16 amino acids. The junction had 7 bases not matched to a gene; V was cut back by 6 bases and J by 1 base. The CDR3 region has the DNA TGCAGCGTGGGGACTAGCGGGAGAGGTCTCCAAGAGACCCAGTACTTC. It translates to CSVGTSGRGLQETQYF.

About this clone: The sample has other DNA sequences that encode this CDR3 too. The CDR3 coding sequence is TGTGCCAGCAGCCCATTGGGACTTGTCACAGATACGCAGTATTTT. Translation gives CASSPLGLVTDTQYF. The chain uses TRBV9 and TRBJ2-3, with a possible D match to TRBD2 (6 bases). From germline, CDR1 is SGDLS and CDR2 YYNGEE. V shed 4 bases and J shed 2 bases, with 14 bases lying between them. This CDR3 spans 15 amino acids. Looking up the rest from reference TRBV9 and TRBJ2-3 gives the full variable domain: DSGVTQTPKHLITATGQRVTLRCSPRSGDLSVYWYQQSLDQGLQFLIQYYNGEERAKGNILERFSAQQFPDLHSELNLSSLELGDSALYFCASSPLGLVTDTQYFGPGTRLTVL.

The chain is built from TRBV7-2 and TRBJ2-3, with D perhaps matching TRBD1 (6 bases). CDR1 and CDR2 (germline): SGHTA, FQGNSA. CDR3 length: 13 residues. Trimming shortened V by 6 bases and J by 6 bases, and 13 bases separated the two germline ends. CDR3 sequence (DNA): TGTGCCAGCAGGCAAGCAGGGGTGGATACGCAGTATTTT. Amino acid sequence: CASRQAGVDTQYF. Using reference TRBV7-2 and TRBJ2-3 for the parts outside the CDR3, the full variable domain is GAGVSQSPSNKVTEKGKDVELRCDPISGHTALYWYRQSLGQGLEFLIYFQGNSAPDKSGLPSDRFSAERTGGSVSTLTIQRTQQEDSAVYLCASRQAGVDTQYFGPGTRLTVL.

The sample holds a few counts of this clone. The chain uses TRBV4-3 and TRBJ1-4; 9 bases fit TRBD1. Per germline, CDR1 LGHNA and CDR2 YSLEER. V was pared by 0 bases and J by 8 bases, with 4 bases of the junction left unmatched. The CDR3 spans 15 residues. The CDR3: CASSQEWTGAEKLFF. DNA of the CDR3: TGCGCCAGCAGCCAAGAATGGACAGGGGCCGAAAAACTGTTTTTT.

V is TRBV28 and J is TRBJ1-2; D is uncertain. Germline V gene data show CDR1 as MDHEN and CDR2 as SYDVKM. V lost 6 bases to trimming and J lost 5 bases, with 7 bases between them. The CDR3 contains 11 residues. CDR3 in DNA: TGTGCCAGCAGGGAGGTGTATGGCTACACCTTC. Translated: CASREVYGYTF.

In its sample, this clone was seen a few times. The rearrangement links TRBV25-1 to TRBJ2-2; 13 positions match TRBD2. The CDR3 is 17 residues long. The V gene's germline CDR1 is MGHDK and CDR2 SYGVNS. The trim removed 3 bases at V and 3 bases at J, leaving 4 bases unmatched. The CDR3 sequence: CASSDLGLAGDTGELFF. As DNA, the CDR3 is TGTGCCAGCAGTGATCTTGGACTAGCGGGAGACACCGGGGAGCTGTTTTTT.

The CDR3 loop reads CASSFDRRDTEAFF. Here the CDR3 DNA reads TGTGCCAGCAGCTTCGACAGGAGGGACACTGAAGCTTTCTTT. The chain uses TRBV7-2 and TRBJ1-1; maybe TRBD1 (6 bases). CDR3 length equals 14 residues. V lost 3 bases to trimming and J lost 3 bases, with 11 bases between them. Germline V lookup: CDR1 SGHTA, CDR2 FQGNSA.

The sample holds a few counts of this clone. V gene TRBV14 combines with J gene TRBJ2-3, with 7 nucleotides matching TRBD2. Germline values: CDR1 SGHDN, CDR2 FVKESK. The CDR3 spans 14 residues. V shed 5 bases, J shed 6 bases, and the junction held 8 bases outside the gene matches. The CDR3 region has the DNA TGTGCCAGCAGCGCTCGGGGGGTCAGGGATACGCAGTATTTT. It translates to CASSARGVRDTQYF.

Details on this clone: The sample has other DNA sequences that encode this CDR3 too. This chain uses TRBV7-2 with TRBJ2-7, with D uncertain. In germline, CDR1 is SGHTA, CDR2 FQGNSA. The CDR3 is 12 residues long. V shed 5 bases and J shed 4 bases, with 9 bases lying between them. The chain's CDR3 is CASSPSRYEQYF. For the CDR3, the DNA is TGTGCCAGCAGCCCCTCCCGGTACGAGCAGTACTTC.

This clone was counted only a few times. The rearrangement links TRBV29-1 to TRBJ1-2; tentative D call: TRBD1 (5 bases). CDR1 is SQVTM and CDR2 is ANQGSEA in the germline V gene. This CDR3 spans 16 amino acids. V lost 7 bases to trimming and J lost 4 bases, with 25 bases between them. In nucleotides, the CDR3 is TGCAGCGCCTGGGTCCGCCAGCTCGGGGCAACCTATGGCTACACCTTC. Translating it yields CSAWVRQLGATYGYTF.